This entry concerns a single T cell receptor (beta chain). Its antigen is currently unknown. The data derive from a study of CD8+ T cells in alopecia areata. In the study overall: Treated patients were given 5 to 10 mg oral tofacitinib twice daily. Among treated patients, severity was scored by affected scalp area percentage.

Extraction and reverse transcription of RNA yielded cDNA as the sequencing template. The method was immunoSEQ multiplex PCR; TCRdb's version includes in-frame clones alone and lacks a portion of them. The sample yields some 150,000 clones, around 86% seen once. Points from the study as a whole: Many expanded lesional clones persisted in scalp and blood during tofacitinib. An increase in clonality over normal scalp was evident in lesional scalp, especially alopecia totalis/universalis.

V lost 3 bases to trimming and J lost 7 bases, with 12 bases between them. Germline V gene data show CDR1 as SQVTM and CDR2 as ANQGSEA. The CDR3 totals 13 residues. Treatment meaning: oral pan-JAK inhibitor, 5-10 mg twice daily. J is TRBJ2-2 and V is TRBV29-1; possibly TRBD2 for D (6 bases). This sequence was found in a human donor with alopecia areata. Specimen: CD8+ T cells sorted from blood, collected at week 4, from a patient treated with tofacitinib. The CDR3 DNA reads as TGCAGCGTTGACGGGGGATCAGGCGGGGAGCTGTTTTTT. This encodes CSVDGGSGGELFF.